This T cell receptor (beta chain) stems from a study of cytomegalovirus exposure and HLA in healthy donors. Broader study findings: A link between a missense DCLRE1C variant and TCR beta V- and J-gene trimming emerged from a later analysis.

With regard to this clone: Its target is not known.

The V gene's germline CDR1 is MNHEY and CDR2 SVGAGI. This CDR3 spans 16 amino acids. The germline V and J ends were trimmed by 3 bases and 2 bases, with 17 bases remaining between them. The PCR employed 60 Vbeta primers together with 13 Jbeta primers. The protocol was immunoSEQ multiplex PCR, while the TCRdb copy is restricted to in-frame clones and leaves out a portion. The sample carries over 45,000 clones, roughly 83% recorded once. What was sequenced was PBMCs. The clonotype originates from a man aged 25 to 40 in good health and CMV-seronegative. The chain joins TRBV6-5 to TRBJ2-7; a weak D match, TRBD2 (5 bases). The CDR3 spells CASSYSLGERPYEQYF. The CDR3 nucleotides are TGTGCCAGCAGTTATTCCCTCGGGGAGCGACCCTACGAGCAGTACTTC.